These 30 T cell receptor beta chains originate from one sample sequenced in a study of blood T cell repertoires in COVID-19. Here immunoSEQ multiplex PCR was the method, and the copy in TCRdb shows in-frame clones only, minus some. The repertoire holds approximately 270,000 clones, with 85% to 90% as singletons. The source material was peripheral blood. The receptor source for this set is a man at least 80 years old with acute or convalescent COVID-19.

This clone was observed a single time. DNA of the CDR3: TGTGCCAGTAGTATACCAGGGGGAAGCACCGGGGAGCTGTTTTTT. It specifies CASSIPGGSTGELFF. This rearrangement joins TRBV19 to TRBJ2-2, with 7 positions matching TRBD1. The CDR3 totals 15 residues. Germline-derived CDR1 and CDR2 are LNHDA and SQIVND (reference sequence). Trimming at V came to 2 bases and at J to 4 bases, leaving 4 bases not matched to a gene.

The chain carries TRBV6-2 or TRBV6-3 and TRBJ2-7, with 10 bases that match TRBD2. Per germline, CDR1 MNHEY and CDR2 SVGEGT. V was pared by 4 bases and J by 2 bases, with 5 bases of the junction left unmatched. The CDR3 is 15 residues long. The CDR3 DNA reads TGTGCCAGCAGTTGGACTAGCGGAGATCCCTACGAGCAGTACTTC. Its translation: CASSWTSGDPYEQYF.

This sequence joins TRBV15 and TRBJ2-1; TRBD2 matches 11 bases. Looked up from germline, CDR1 is LNHNV and CDR2 is YYDKDF (reference sequence). The CDR3 spans 16 residues. V lost 4 bases, J lost 2 bases, and 4 bases stayed unmatched. The DNA for the CDR3 is TGTGCCACCAGCACTCGACTAGCGGGAACCTACAATGAGCAGTTCTTC. This encodes CATSTRLAGTYNEQFF.

The chain couples TRBV10-3 to TRBJ1-2, with D possibly being TRBD1 (6 bases). This CDR3 is built from 14 residues. Germline values: CDR1 ENHRY, CDR2 SYGVKD. V lost 4 bases and J lost 8, with 17 bases in between. The CDR3 here is CAISGQADGEGYTF. CDR3 nucleotides: TGTGCCATCAGTGGACAGGCCGATGGGGAAGGCTACACCTTC.

The chain recombines TRBV2 with TRBJ2-7, with 10 bases aligning to TRBD2. The CDR3 has 15 residues. The germline V gene encodes CDR1 SNHLY and CDR2 FYNNEI. J was trimmed by 2 bases and V by 4 bases; bases with no gene match: 5. CDR3 in amino acids: CASSVVAGGAYEQYF. In DNA form, the CDR3 reads TGTGCCAGCAGTGTGGTAGCGGGGGGAGCCTACGAGCAGTACTTC.

CDR3 in DNA: TGTGCCAGGTCGAGGCCACAGGATTATAACTATGGCTACACCTTC. This translates into CARSRPQDYNYGYTF. This chain uses TRBV21-1 with TRBJ1-2; the D call TRBD1 from the table was never checked on the DNA. TRBV21-1 is classified as a pseudogene. The CDR3 totals 15 residues.

Of note for this clone: The same CDR3 arises from other DNA sequences in this sample as well. The chain joins TRBV28 to TRBJ1-5; 8 nucleotides line up with TRBD1. The germline CDR1 and CDR2 sequences are MDHEN and SYDVKM. This CDR3 has 16 amino acids. Trimming took 1 base from V and 1 from J; bases not matched to a gene: 3. CDR3: CASSLYRQGSNQPQHF. CDR3 bases: TGTGCCAGCAGTTTATATCGACAGGGGAGCAATCAGCCCCAGCATTTT. Full variable domain (outside the CDR3, taken from reference TRBV28 and TRBJ1-5): DVKVTQSSRYLVKRTGEKVFLECVQDMDHENMFWYRQDPGLGLRLIYFSYDVKMKEKGDIPEGYSVSREKKERFSLILESASTNQTSMYLCASSLYRQGSNQPQHFGDGTRLSIL.

This rearrangement joins TRBV18 to TRBJ2-1; D remains unclear. The germline gives CDR1 KGHSH, CDR2 LQKENI. The V gene lost 2 bases and the J gene lost 3 bases, with 8 bases spanning the gap. The CDR3 consists of 14 residues. The CDR3 spells CASSPNASYNEQFF. In DNA, the CDR3 is TGTGCCAGCTCACCAAACGCTAGCTACAATGAGCAGTTCTTC.

The rearrangement uses TRBV5-1 and TRBJ1-1; weak D call: TRBD1 (5 bases). The CDR3 is 15 amino acids. Germline V gene data show CDR1 as SGHRS and CDR2 as YFSETQ. The V end lost 3 bases, the J end lost 4 bases, and 16 bases lay between the germline ends. The CDR3 here is CASSSGGVLSTEAFF. The DNA of the CDR3 is TGCGCCAGCAGCTCGGGAGGGGTCTTGAGCACTGAAGCTTTCTTT.

The rearrangement uses TRBV5-1 and TRBJ2-3; D unclear. Trimming left V 0 bases short and J 2 bases short, with 10 bases between. The CDR3 contains 15 residues. Per germline, CDR1 SGHRS and CDR2 YFSETQ. Written as DNA, the CDR3 is TGCGCCAGCAGCTTGGGTAACAGAGACACAGATACGCAGTATTTT. Protein sequence: CASSLGNRDTDTQYF.

The J gene is TRBJ2-5, the V gene TRBV27; the match to TRBD2 covers 9 bases. V lost 4 bases, J lost 3 bases, and 3 bases stayed unmatched. Germline V gene data show CDR1 as MNHEY and CDR2 as SMNVEV (reference sequence). This CDR3 has 14 amino acids. The DNA for the CDR3 is TGTGCCAGCAGTTCACCTAGCGGGGAAGAGACCCAGTACTTC. Translated, it gives CASSSPSGEETQYF.

The chain couples TRBV5-1 to TRBJ1-1; D not resolved. The V end was cut by 0 bases, the J end by 6 bases, with 12 bases between. Germline assignment: CDR1 SGHRS and CDR2 YFSETQ. The CDR3 has 14 amino acids. Written as DNA, the CDR3 is TGCGCCAGCAGCTTGGTTCCGGGGAGCGCTGAAGCTTTCTTT. Amino acid sequence: CASSLVPGSAEAFF.

The J gene is TRBJ2-3, the V gene TRBV5-1; D gene uncertain. This CDR3 is 13 amino acids long. Germline CDR1 and CDR2: SGHRS and YFSETQ. Deletions cut 4 bases from V and 0 bases from J, with 6 bases between. The CDR3 DNA reads TGCGCCAGCAGCCAAACTAGCACAGATACGCAGTATTTT. Translated: CASSQTSTDTQYF.

This clone has a handful of counts. The gene calls are TRBV6-5 and TRBJ2-5; no clear D. Germline V gives CDR1 MNHEY, CDR2 SVGAGI. V shed 6 bases and J shed 3 bases, with 5 bases lying between them. The CDR3 loop spans 11 amino acids. The CDR3 DNA is TGTGCCAGCAGCAGTGAAGAGACCCAGTACTTC. Its translation is CASSSEETQYF.

The chain employs TRBV7-9 and TRBJ1-6; 8 bases are a match to TRBD1. The CDR3 totals 14 residues. J gave up 9 bases and V 3 bases, and 4 bases lay outside the gene matches. The germline V gene has CDR1 SEHNR and CDR2 FQNEAQ (reference sequence). The DNA for the CDR3 is TGTGCCAGCAGCTTGCAGGGGGCGACTTCACCCCTCCACTTT. Translation gives CASSLQGATSPLHF. The full variable domain, completed using reference TRBV7-9 and TRBJ1-6, is DTGVSQNPRHKITKRGQNVTFRCDPISEHNRLYWYRQTLGQGPEFLTYFQNEAQLEKSRLLSDRFSAERPKGSFSTLEIQRTEQGDSAMYLCASSLQGATSPLHFGNGTRLTVT.

This rearrangement joins TRBV7-3 to TRBJ2-5; possible D gene TRBD1, 6 bases. V was clipped by 1 base and J by 5 bases, with 17 bases between them. The CDR3 has 16 amino acids. In germline, CDR1 is SGHTA, CDR2 FQGTGA. As DNA, the CDR3 is TGTGCCAGCAGCTTAAGCCCTACTACAGGGATGGAGACCCAGTACTTC. Its protein product is CASSLSPTTGMETQYF.

This clone showed up just once. The chain carries TRBV27 and TRBJ1-1; 8 bases align to TRBD1. Germline V CDR1 and CDR2: MNHEY, SMNVEV (reference sequence). Unmatched junction bases numbered 6, after V lost 2 bases and J lost 4 bases. The CDR3 covers 15 residues. This CDR3 reads CASSLRGQATTEAFF. As DNA, the CDR3 is TGTGCCAGCAGTTTAAGGGGACAGGCGACCACTGAAGCTTTCTTT.

CDR3 DNA: TGCAGCGTTCAAGGGGCGAGCAGAGCTTTCTTT. It translates to CSVQGASRAFF. The chain employs TRBV29-1 and TRBJ1-1, with a tentative D call TRBD1 (5 bases). With 5 bases removed from V and 10 bases from J, the gap between germline ends came to 14 bases. This CDR3 is 11 amino acids long. CDR1 is SQVTM, CDR2 ANQGSEA, per germline.

The chain couples TRBV20-1 to TRBJ2-5, with D tentatively TRBD2 (6 bases). The germline gives CDR1 DFQATT, CDR2 SNEGSKA (reference sequence). This CDR3 is built from 11 residues. The CDR3 DNA reads TGCAGAGGGGACTCTGGGGAGACCCAGTACTTC. Translation: CRGDSGETQYF.

In regard to this clone: This CDR3 is also generated by other DNA sequences in the sample. This rearrangement joins TRBV7-2 to TRBJ1-2; tentatively, D is TRBD1 (5 bases). Trimming removed 1 base at V and 0 bases at J, with 9 bases between. Germline CDR1 reads SGHTA; CDR2 reads FQGNSA. The CDR3 sequence is 15 residues long. In DNA form, the CDR3 reads TGTGCCAGCAGCTTAGATTGGGGGGCTAACTATGGCTACACCTTC. Encoded protein: CASSLDWGANYGYTF.

The V and J genes are TRBV2 and TRBJ2-1; 10 bases align to TRBD1. CDR3 length: 17 amino acids. Germline V CDR1 and CDR2: SNHLY, FYNNEI. V shed 5 bases, J shed 7 bases, and the junction held 14 bases outside the gene matches. CDR3 in DNA: TGTGCCAGCAGTACCCTCACCGGGACAGGGGATGGGAATGAGCAGTTCTTC. Its protein is CASSTLTGTGDGNEQFF.

The chain carries TRBV6-5 and TRBJ2-7; no definite D call. This CDR3 is 15 amino acids long. Germline V CDR1 and CDR2: MNHEY, SVGAGI. V lost 0 bases and J 4 bases, leaving 13 bases between the germline ends. Here the CDR3 reads CASSYSKTVPYEQYF. DNA of the CDR3: TGTGCCAGCAGTTACTCGAAAACAGTTCCTTACGAGCAGTACTTC.

In its sample, this clone was seen once. This chain uses TRBV19 with TRBJ2-1; D possibly corresponds to TRBD2 (5 bases). The V end lost 0 bases, the J end lost 3 bases, and 12 bases lay between the germline ends. The CDR3 runs 16 residues. Looked up from germline, CDR1 is LNHDA and CDR2 is SQIVND (reference sequence). The CDR3 sequence is CASSIDSERYYNEQFF. Written as DNA, the CDR3 is TGTGCCAGTAGTATAGATAGCGAGCGTTACTACAATGAGCAGTTCTTC.

The V and J genes are TRBV16 and TRBJ1-4; D is possibly TRBD1 (6 bases). The CDR3 is made up of 15 amino acids. Germline V gives CDR1 KGHSY, CDR2 FQNENV. V gave up 5 bases and J gave up 2 bases, with 12 bases separating them. CDR3 amino acids: CASSTAGDTNEKLFF. In nucleotides, the CDR3 is TGTGCCAGCAGCACCGCAGGGGATACTAATGAAAAACTGTTTTTT.

The chain joins TRBV3-1 (or the pseudogene TRBV3-2) to TRBJ1-1; maybe TRBD1 (6 bases). CDR3 length: 13 amino acids. Germline loops: CDR1 LGHDT, CDR2 YNNKEL (reference sequence). Deletions cut 6 bases from V and 8 bases from J, with 16 bases between. The CDR3 nucleotides read TGTGCCAGCAGTCACCGGGTCACAGGGGAAGCTTTCTTT. It codes for CASSHRVTGEAFF.

This rearrangement joins TRBV7-9 to TRBJ2-7; 7 positions agree with TRBD1. V dropped 4 bases and J dropped 0; count of bases not matched to a gene: 3. Per the germline V gene, CDR1 is SEHNR and CDR2 is FQNEAQ (reference sequence). The CDR3 loop spans 14 amino acids. Here the CDR3 DNA reads TGTGCCAGCAGCTCAGAGGGGGCCTCCTACGAGCAGTACTTC. Its translation: CASSSEGASYEQYF. The full variable domain, with the rest looked up from reference TRBV7-9 and TRBJ2-7, is DTGVSQNPRHKITKRGQNVTFRCDPISEHNRLYWYRQTLGQGPEFLTYFQNEAQLEKSRLLSDRFSAERPKGSFSTLEIQRTEQGDSAMYLCASSSEGASYEQYFGPGTRLTVT.

V is TRBV9 and J is TRBJ2-2; 9 bases match TRBD1. V lost 6 bases and J lost 6; bases outside the gene matches: 3. The CDR3 totals 13 residues. Germline CDR1 reads SGDLS; CDR2 reads YYNGEE. The chain's CDR3 is CASNRQGAGELFF. CDR3 sequence (DNA): TGTGCCAGCAACCGACAGGGGGCCGGGGAGCTGTTTTTT. The full variable domain, in which reference TRBV9 and TRBJ2-2 provide the parts outside the CDR3, is DSGVTQTPKHLITATGQRVTLRCSPRSGDLSVYWYQQSLDQGLQFLIQYYNGEERAKGNILERFSAQQFPDLHSELNLSSLELGDSALYFCASNRQGAGELFFGEGSRLTVL.

The rearrangement uses TRBV10-3 and TRBJ2-7; unclear D gene. The CDR3 is 12 amino acids. Germline CDR1 ENHRY, CDR2 SYGVKD. Between the trimmed V and J ends, which lost 5 bases and 2 bases, there was a span of 7 bases. The CDR3, as DNA: TGTGCCATCAGTCCGGTTGCCTACGAGCAGTACTTC. Translation: CAISPVAYEQYF.

The rearrangement joins TRBV18 to TRBJ1-2, with D maybe TRBD1 (6 bases). Trimming stripped 3 bases from V and 2 bases from J, with 10 bases between. Germline V gene data show CDR1 as KGHSH and CDR2 as LQKENI. This CDR3 comprises 14 residues. The CDR3 spells CASSPYRENYGYTF. CDR3 in DNA: TGTGCCAGCTCACCTTACAGGGAGAACTATGGCTACACCTTC.

The chain carries TRBV6-5 and TRBJ1-5; 12 bases fit TRBD1. CDR3 size: 15 residues. Per the germline V gene, CDR1 is MNHEY and CDR2 is SVGAGI. J gave up 2 bases and V 8 bases, and 4 bases lay outside the gene matches. The CDR3 coding sequence is TGTGCCAGCGGGACAGGGGGCCGAGGCAATCAGCCCCAGCATTTT. Translating gives CASGTGGRGNQPQHF.